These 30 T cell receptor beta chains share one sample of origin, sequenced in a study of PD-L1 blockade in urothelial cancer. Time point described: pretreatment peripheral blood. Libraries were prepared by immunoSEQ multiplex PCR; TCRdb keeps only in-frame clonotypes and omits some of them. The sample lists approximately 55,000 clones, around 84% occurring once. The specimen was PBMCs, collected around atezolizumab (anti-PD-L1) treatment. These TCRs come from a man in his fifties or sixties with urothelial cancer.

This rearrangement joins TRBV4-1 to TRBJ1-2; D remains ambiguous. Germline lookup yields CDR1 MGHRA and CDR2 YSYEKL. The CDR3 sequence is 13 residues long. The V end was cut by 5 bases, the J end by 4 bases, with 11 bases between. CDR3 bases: TGCGCCAGCAGCTTTGACACTTCCTATGGCTACACCTTC. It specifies CASSFDTSYGYTF.

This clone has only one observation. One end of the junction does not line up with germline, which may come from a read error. The DNA for the CDR3 is TGCGCCAGCAGCTTGGATCCCCGTGGAGGACAGGGGAAACTCTATAGCTACACCTTC. It translates to CASSLDPRGGQGKLYSYTF. The chain links TRBV5-1 to TRBJ1-2, with TRBD1 identical over 9 bases. CDR3 length: 19 residues. Germline CDR1 is SGHRS and CDR2 is YFSETQ. The full variable domain, its missing parts supplied by reference TRBV5-1 and TRBJ1-2, is KAGVTQTPRYLIKTRGQQVTLSCSPISGHRSVSWYQQTPGQGLQFLFEYFSETQRNKGNFPGRFSGRQFSNSRSEMNVSTLELGDSALYLCASSLDPRGGQGKLYSYTFGSGTRLTVV.

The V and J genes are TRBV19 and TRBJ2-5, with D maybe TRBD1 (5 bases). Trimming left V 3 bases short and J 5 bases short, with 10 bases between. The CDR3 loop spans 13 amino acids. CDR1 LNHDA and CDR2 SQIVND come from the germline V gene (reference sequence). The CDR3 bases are TGTGCCAGTAGTATGGTAGGGGTGGAGACCCAGTACTTC. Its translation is CASSMVGVETQYF.

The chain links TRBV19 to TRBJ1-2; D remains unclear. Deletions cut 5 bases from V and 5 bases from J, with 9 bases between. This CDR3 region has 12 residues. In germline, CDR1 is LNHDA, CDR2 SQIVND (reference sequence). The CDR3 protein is CASSSTRYGYTF. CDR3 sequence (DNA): TGTGCCAGTAGTTCGACTCGGTATGGCTACACCTTC.

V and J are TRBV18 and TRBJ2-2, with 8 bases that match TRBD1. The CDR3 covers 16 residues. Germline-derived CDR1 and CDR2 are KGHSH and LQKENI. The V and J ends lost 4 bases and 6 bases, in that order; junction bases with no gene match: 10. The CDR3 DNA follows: TGTGCCAGCTCACGGACAGGGCTAGCGATCCCCGGGGAGCTGTTTTTT. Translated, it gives CASSRTGLAIPGELFF.

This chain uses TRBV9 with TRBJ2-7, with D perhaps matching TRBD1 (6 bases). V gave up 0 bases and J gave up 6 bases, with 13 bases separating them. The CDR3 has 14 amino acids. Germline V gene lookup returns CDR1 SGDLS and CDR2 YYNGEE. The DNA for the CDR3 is TGTGCCAGCAGCGTAGGGCAGGGGTTGGTCGAGCAGTACTTC. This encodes CASSVGQGLVEQYF.

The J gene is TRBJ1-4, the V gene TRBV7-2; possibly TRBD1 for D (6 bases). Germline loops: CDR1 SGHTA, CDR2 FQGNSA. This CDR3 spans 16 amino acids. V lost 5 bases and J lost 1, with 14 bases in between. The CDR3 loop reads CASSPLGGQTNEKLFF. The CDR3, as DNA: TGTGCCAGCAGCCCCTTAGGGGGTCAAACTAATGAAAAACTGTTTTTT.

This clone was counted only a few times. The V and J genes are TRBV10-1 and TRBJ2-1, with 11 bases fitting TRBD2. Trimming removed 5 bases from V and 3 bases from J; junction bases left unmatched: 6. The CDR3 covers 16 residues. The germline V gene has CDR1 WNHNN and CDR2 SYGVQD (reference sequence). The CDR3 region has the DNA TGCGCCAGCAGTAGGACTAGCGGGCGCAGCTACAATGAGCAGTTCTTC. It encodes CASSRTSGRSYNEQFF.

The CDR3 region has the DNA TGTGCCAGTAGGACAAGCGGCTCCTACGAGCAGTACTTC. Translating gives CASRTSGSYEQYF. The chain combines TRBV19 with TRBJ2-7, with TRBD2 as a possible D gene (5 bases). V was trimmed by 6 bases and J by 0 bases, leaving 9 bases between them. CDR3 length equals 13 residues. CDR1 is LNHDA and CDR2 is SQIVND in the germline V gene (reference sequence).

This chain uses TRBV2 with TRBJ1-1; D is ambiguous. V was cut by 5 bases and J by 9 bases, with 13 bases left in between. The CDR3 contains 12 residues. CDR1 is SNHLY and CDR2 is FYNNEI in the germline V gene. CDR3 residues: CASSTRQNQAFF. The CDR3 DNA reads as TGTGCCAGCAGTACCAGACAAAACCAAGCTTTCTTT.

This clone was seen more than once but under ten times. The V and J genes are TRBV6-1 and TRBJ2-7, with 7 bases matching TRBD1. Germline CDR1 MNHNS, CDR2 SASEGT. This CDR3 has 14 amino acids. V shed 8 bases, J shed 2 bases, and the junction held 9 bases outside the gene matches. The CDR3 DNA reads TGTGCCAGCCTTCCGACAGGGAAAGCCTACGAGCAGTACTTC. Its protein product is CASLPTGKAYEQYF.

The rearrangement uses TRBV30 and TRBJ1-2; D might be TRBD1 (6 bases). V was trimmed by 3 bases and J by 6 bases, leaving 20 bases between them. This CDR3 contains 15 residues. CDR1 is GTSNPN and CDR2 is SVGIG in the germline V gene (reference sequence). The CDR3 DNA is TGTGCCTGGAGAACCGGACAGACCCCAAGGGATGGCTACACCTTC. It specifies CAWRTGQTPRDGYTF.

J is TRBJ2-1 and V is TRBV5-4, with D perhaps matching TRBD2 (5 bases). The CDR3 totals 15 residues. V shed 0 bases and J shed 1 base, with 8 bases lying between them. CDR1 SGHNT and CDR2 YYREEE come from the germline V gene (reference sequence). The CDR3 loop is CASSLERESYNEQFF. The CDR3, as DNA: TGTGCCAGCAGCTTGGAAAGGGAGTCCTACAATGAGCAGTTCTTC.

CDR3 coding DNA: TGTGCCAGCAGTCTGTTCGGGTATGGCTACACCTTC. Translating gives CASSLFGYGYTF. V and J are TRBV27 and TRBJ1-2, with D unclear. Germline assignment: CDR1 MNHEY and CDR2 SMNVEV (reference sequence). The CDR3 length is 12 residues. V lost 5 bases and J lost 5, with 9 bases in between.

The CDR3 loop is CAWSVHRGKNIQYF. The CDR3 DNA follows: TGTGCCTGGAGTGTACACAGGGGCAAAAACATTCAGTACTTC. This rearrangement joins TRBV30 to TRBJ2-4, with 7 bases fitting TRBD1. Losses at the gene ends were 0 bases for V and 3 bases for J; bases not matched to a gene: 2. Germline V gives CDR1 GTSNPN, CDR2 SVGIG (reference sequence). The CDR3 is 14 residues long.

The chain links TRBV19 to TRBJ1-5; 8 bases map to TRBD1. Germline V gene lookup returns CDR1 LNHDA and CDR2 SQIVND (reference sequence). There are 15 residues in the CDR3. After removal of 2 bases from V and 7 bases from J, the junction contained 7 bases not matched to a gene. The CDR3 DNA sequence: TGTGCCAGTAGTATACGGGTACAGGGGGTCCAGCCCCAGCATTTT. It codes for CASSIRVQGVQPQHF.

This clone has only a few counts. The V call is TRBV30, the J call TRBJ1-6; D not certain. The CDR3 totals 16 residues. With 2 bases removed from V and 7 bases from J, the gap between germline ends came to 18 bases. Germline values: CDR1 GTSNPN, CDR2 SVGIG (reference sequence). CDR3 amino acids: CAWSQAGGFGNSPLHF. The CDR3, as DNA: TGTGCCTGGAGTCAAGCTGGAGGCTTCGGCAATTCACCCCTCCACTTT.

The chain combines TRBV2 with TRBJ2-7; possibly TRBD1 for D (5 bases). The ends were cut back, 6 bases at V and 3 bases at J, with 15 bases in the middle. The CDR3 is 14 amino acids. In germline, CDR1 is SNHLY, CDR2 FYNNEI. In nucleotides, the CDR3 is TGTGCCAGCAGGGCCCCAGGGTCGTACTACGAGCAGTACTTC. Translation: CASRAPGSYYEQYF.

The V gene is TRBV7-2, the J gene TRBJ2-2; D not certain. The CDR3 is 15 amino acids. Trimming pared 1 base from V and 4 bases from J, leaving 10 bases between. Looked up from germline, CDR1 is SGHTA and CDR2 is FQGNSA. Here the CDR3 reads CASSLVSSSTGELFF. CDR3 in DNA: TGTGCCAGCAGCTTAGTCTCTAGTAGCACCGGGGAGCTGTTTTTT.

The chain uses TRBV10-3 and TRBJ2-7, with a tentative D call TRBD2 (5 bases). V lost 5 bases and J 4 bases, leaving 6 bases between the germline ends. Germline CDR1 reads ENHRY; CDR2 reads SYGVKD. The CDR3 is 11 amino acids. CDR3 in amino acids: CAISRTYEQYF. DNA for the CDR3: TGTGCCATCAGTAGGACTTACGAGCAGTACTTC.

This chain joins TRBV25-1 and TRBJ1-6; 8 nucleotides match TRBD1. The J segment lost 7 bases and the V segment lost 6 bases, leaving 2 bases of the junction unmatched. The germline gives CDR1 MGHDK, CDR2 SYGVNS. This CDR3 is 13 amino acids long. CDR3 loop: CASRDRANSPLHF. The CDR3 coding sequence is TGTGCCAGCAGGGACAGGGCAAATTCACCCCTCCACTTT.

In nucleotides, the CDR3 is TGTGCCAGCAGCTTGGGACAGAACACAGATACGCAGTATTTT. Protein sequence: CASSLGQNTDTQYF. V gene TRBV5-8 combines with J gene TRBJ2-3, with D possibly TRBD1 on 5 matching bases. V shed 0 bases and J shed 2 bases, with 7 bases lying between them. CDR3 length equals 14 residues. Germline V gene data show CDR1 as SGHTS and CDR2 as YDEGEE.

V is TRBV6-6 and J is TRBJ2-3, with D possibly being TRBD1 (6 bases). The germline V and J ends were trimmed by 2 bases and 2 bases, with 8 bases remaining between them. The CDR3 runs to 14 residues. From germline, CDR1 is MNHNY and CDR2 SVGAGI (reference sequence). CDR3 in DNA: TGTGCCAGCAGTTACGGACAGTCCACAGATACGCAGTATTTT. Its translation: CASSYGQSTDTQYF.

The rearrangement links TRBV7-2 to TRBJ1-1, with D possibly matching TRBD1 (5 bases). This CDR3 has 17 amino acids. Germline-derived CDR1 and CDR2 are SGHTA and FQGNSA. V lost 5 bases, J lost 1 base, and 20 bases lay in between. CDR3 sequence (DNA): TGTGCCAGCAGCCCTAGCCTCGGGGGGGTTGCGAACACTGAAGCTTTCTTT. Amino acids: CASSPSLGGVANTEAFF.

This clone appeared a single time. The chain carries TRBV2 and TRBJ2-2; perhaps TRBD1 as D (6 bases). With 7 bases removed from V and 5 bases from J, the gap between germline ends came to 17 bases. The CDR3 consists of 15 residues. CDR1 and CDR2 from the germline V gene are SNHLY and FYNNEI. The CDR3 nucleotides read TGTGCCAGCACCCTAACAGGGTCGGGTACCGGGGAGCTGTTTTTT. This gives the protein CASTLTGSGTGELFF.

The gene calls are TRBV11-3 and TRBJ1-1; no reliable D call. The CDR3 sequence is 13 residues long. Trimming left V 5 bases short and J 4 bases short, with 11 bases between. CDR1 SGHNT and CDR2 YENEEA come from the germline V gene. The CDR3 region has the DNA TGTGCCAGCAGCGAGTTTCGGGGCACTGAAGCTTTCTTT. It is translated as CASSEFRGTEAFF.

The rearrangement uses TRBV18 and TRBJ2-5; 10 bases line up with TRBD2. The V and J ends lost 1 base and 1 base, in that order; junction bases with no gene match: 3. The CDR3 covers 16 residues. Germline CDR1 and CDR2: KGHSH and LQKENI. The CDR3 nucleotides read TGTGCCAGCTCACCACTAGCGGGGGGCCTCCAAGAGACCCAGTACTTC. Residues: CASSPLAGGLQETQYF.

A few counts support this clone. CDR3: CASSPLFERRTYNEQFF. In DNA, the CDR3 is TGTGCCAGCAGCCCCCTCTTCGAGCGTCGAACCTACAATGAGCAGTTCTTC. This chain uses TRBV7-9 with TRBJ2-1; D is ambiguous. The germline CDR1 and CDR2 sequences are SEHNR and FQNEAQ (reference sequence). The CDR3 length is 17 residues. Deletions cut 5 bases from V and 2 bases from J, with 19 bases between.

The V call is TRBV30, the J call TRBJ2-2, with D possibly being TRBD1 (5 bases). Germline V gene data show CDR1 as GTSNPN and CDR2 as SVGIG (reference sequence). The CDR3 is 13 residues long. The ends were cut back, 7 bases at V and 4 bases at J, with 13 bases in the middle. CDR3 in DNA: TGTGCCTACAGATGGGGCGGCACCGGGGAGCTGTTTTTT. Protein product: CAYRWGGTGELFF.

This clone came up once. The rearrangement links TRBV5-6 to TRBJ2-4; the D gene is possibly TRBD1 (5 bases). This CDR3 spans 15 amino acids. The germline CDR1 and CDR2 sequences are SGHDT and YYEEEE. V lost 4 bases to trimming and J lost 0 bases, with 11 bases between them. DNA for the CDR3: TGTGCCAGCAGCGCCGCCAGGGTAGCCAAAAACATTCAGTACTTC. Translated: CASSAARVAKNIQYF.